Presented here are 8 T cell receptor beta chains from one specimen sequenced in a study of beta chain features in type 1 diabetes. Expressed TCRB transcripts were sequenced because the entire RNA isolate underwent reverse transcription. Libraries were prepared by immunoSEQ multiplex PCR; TCRdb keeps only in-frame clonotypes and omits some of them. The repertoire holds 970,000 or so clones, with roughly 17% as singletons. The material sequenced was naive CD4+ T cells from blood. These receptors all come from a woman aged 18-29 years in good health.

This clone was seen a few times. V and J are TRBV25-1 and TRBJ2-3; 8 bases agree with TRBD1. V shed 6 bases, J shed 1 base, and the junction held 6 bases outside the gene matches. Germline V gene lookup returns CDR1 MGHDK and CDR2 SYGVNS. The CDR3 loop spans 15 amino acids. CDR3 sequence reads: CASRLGQGGTDTQYF. As DNA, the CDR3 is TGTGCCAGCAGACTCGGACAGGGCGGCACAGATACGCAGTATTTT.

This clone has a handful of counts. The chain combines TRBV5-1 with TRBJ2-3, with TRBD1 as a possible D gene (6 bases). CDR3 length equals 16 residues. Deletions cut 4 bases from V and 6 bases from J, with 21 bases between. The germline gives CDR1 SGHRS, CDR2 YFSETQ. CDR3 protein: CASSREGELIIDTQYF. The CDR3 DNA reads as TGCGCCAGCAGCCGCGAGGGGGAATTAATAATCGATACGCAGTATTTT.

There are a few counts of this clone. The chain employs TRBV6-5 and TRBJ1-2; 8 nucleotides line up with TRBD1. The CDR3 runs 14 residues. V trimming: 2 bases; J trimming: 7 bases; junction bases outside the gene matches: 6. Germline values: CDR1 MNHEY, CDR2 SVGAGI. Written as DNA, the CDR3 is TGTGCCAGCAGTTACAACGACAGGGGCGGTGGCTACACCTTC. Protein: CASSYNDRGGGYTF.

This clone has a handful of counts. The V call is TRBV6-6, the J call TRBJ2-2; tentatively, D is TRBD1 (5 bases). There are 13 residues in the CDR3. Trimming shortened V by 7 bases and J by 8 bases, and 14 bases separated the two germline ends. Germline CDR1 reads MNHNY; CDR2 reads SVGAGI (reference sequence). The CDR3 coding sequence is TGTGCCAGCACCCAGGGAAAGGAGGGGGAGCTGTTTTTT. The encoded protein is CASTQGKEGELFF.

The chain links TRBV19 to TRBJ2-2; D not certain. Trimming took 4 bases from V and 3 from J, leaving 9 bases between them. This CDR3 spans 14 amino acids. Germline lookup yields CDR1 LNHDA and CDR2 SQIVND (reference sequence). DNA for the CDR3: TGTGCCAGTAGTAGGGTTAGGTACACCGGGGAGCTGTTTTTT. This codes for CASSRVRYTGELFF. The whole variable domain, filled in from reference TRBV19 and TRBJ2-2, reads DGGITQSPKYLFRKEGQNVTLSCEQNLNHDAMYWYRQDPGQGLRLIYYSQIVNDFQKGDIAEGYSVSREKKESFPLTVTSAQKNPTAFYLCASSRVRYTGELFFGEGSRLTVL.

This clone was detected a few times. The V call is TRBV27, the J call TRBJ1-2, with no clear D. Per the germline V gene, CDR1 is MNHEY and CDR2 is SMNVEV (reference sequence). V was pared by 8 bases and J by 5 bases, with 15 bases between. The CDR3 totals 13 residues. CDR3 DNA sequence: TGTGCCAGCTCTACCGGATTGGCTTATGGCTACACCTTC. This encodes CASSTGLAYGYTF.

This clone was picked up a small number of times. The chain recombines TRBV2 with TRBJ2-5; D tentatively reads TRBD1 or TRBD2 (6 bases each). The CDR3 is made up of 12 amino acids. Germline V gives CDR1 SNHLY, CDR2 FYNNEI. V gave up 10 bases and J gave up 5 bases, with 14 bases separating them. CDR3 amino acids: CAMGGGWETQYF. The CDR3 nucleotides are TGTGCCATGGGGGGCGGCTGGGAGACCCAGTACTTC.

The gene calls are TRBV4-3 and TRBJ1-5, with D uncertain. CDR3 length: 14 residues. The V and J ends lost 0 bases and 2 bases respectively, with 5 bases between them. The V gene's germline CDR1 is LGHNA and CDR2 YSLEER. The CDR3 protein is CASSQEWGNQPQHF. DNA for the CDR3: TGCGCCAGCAGCCAAGAGTGGGGCAATCAGCCCCAGCATTTT.